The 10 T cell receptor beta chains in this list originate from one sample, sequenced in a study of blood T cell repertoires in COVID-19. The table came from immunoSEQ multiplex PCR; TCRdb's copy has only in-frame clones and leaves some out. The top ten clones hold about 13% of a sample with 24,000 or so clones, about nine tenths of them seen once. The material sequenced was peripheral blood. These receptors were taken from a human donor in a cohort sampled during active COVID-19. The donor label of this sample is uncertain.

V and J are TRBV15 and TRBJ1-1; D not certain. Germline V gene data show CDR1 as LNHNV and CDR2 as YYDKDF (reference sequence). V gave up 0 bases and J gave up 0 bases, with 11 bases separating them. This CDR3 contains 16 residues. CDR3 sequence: CATSREMREVNTEAFF. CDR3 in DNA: TGTGCCACCAGCAGAGAGATGCGAGAAGTGAACACTGAAGCTTTCTTT.

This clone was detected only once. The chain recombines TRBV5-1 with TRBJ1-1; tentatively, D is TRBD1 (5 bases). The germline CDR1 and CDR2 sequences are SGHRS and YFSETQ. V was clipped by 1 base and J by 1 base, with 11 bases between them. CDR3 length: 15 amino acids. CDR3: CASSLRAGANTEAFF. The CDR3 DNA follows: TGCGCCAGCAGCTTGAGGGCTGGGGCGAACACTGAAGCTTTCTTT.

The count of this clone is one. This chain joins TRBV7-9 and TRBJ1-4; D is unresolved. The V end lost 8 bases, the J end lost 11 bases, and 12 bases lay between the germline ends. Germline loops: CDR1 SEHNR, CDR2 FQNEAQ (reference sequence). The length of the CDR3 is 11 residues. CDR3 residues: CASEKGGKLFF. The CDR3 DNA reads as TGTGCCAGCGAAAAGGGAGGGAAACTGTTTTTT.

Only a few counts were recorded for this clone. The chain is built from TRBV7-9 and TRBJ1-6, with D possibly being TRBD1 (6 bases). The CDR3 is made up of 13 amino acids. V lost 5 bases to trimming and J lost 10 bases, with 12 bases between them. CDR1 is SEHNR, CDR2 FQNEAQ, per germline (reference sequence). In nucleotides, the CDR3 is TGTGCCAGCAGCAGCAGGACAGTCTCACCCCTCCACTTT. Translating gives CASSSRTVSPLHF.

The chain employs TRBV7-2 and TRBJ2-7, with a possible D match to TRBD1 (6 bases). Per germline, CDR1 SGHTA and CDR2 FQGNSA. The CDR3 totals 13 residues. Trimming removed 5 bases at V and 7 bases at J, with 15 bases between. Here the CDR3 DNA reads TGTGCCAGCAGCCACTACAGGGATCGGGAGCAGTACTTC. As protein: CASSHYRDREQYF.

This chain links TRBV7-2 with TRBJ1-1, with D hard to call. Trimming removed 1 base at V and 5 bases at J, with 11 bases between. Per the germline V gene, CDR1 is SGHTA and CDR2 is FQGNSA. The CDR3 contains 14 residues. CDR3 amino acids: CASSLVTGGTEAFF. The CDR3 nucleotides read TGTGCCAGCAGCTTAGTTACGGGTGGGACTGAAGCTTTCTTT.

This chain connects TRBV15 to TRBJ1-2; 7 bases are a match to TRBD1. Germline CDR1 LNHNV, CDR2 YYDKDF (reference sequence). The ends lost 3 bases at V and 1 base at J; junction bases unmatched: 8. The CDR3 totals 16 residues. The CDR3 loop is CATSRGIGQDNYGYTF. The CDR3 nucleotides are TGTGCCACCAGCAGGGGGATAGGACAGGATAACTATGGCTACACCTTC.

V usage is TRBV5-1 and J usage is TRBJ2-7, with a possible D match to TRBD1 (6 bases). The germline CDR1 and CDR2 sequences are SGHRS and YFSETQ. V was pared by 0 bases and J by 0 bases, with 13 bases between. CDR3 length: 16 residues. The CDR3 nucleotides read TGCGCCAGCAGCTTGGTAATGAGACAGGACTCCTACGAGCAGTACTTC. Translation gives CASSLVMRQDSYEQYF.

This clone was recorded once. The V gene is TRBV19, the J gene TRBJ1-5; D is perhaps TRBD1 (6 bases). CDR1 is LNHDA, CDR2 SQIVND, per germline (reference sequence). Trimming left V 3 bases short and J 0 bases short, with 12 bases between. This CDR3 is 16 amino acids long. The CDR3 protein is CASSMGAAYSNQPQHF. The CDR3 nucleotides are TGTGCCAGTAGTATGGGGGCGGCCTATAGCAATCAGCCCCAGCATTTT.

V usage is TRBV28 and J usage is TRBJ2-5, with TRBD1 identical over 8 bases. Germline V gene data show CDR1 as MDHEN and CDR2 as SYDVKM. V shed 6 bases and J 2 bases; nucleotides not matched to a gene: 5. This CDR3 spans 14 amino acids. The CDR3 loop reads CASSPQGVQETQYF. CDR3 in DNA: TGTGCCAGCAGCCCACAGGGGGTACAAGAGACCCAGTACTTC.